Shown below are 26 T cell receptor beta chains from a single sample sequenced in a study of identical twins. TCRdb fed the 5' RACE reads into MiXCR, producing one record per CDR3 protein. The repertoire consists of some 570,000 distinct CDR3 sequences, with approximately 20% occurring once and the leading ten covering roughly 0.5%. The same data also went into a second study, on yellow fever vaccine responses in identical twins.

Sequencing was performed on CD4+ T cells sorted from blood. The receptors were sampled from a woman aged 18-29 years in good health.

This chain links TRBV5-5 with TRBJ2-3; 10 positions agree with TRBD2. From germline, CDR1 is SGHKS and CDR2 YYEKEE (reference sequence). The J segment lost 4 bases and the V segment lost 1 base, leaving 6 bases of the junction unmatched. CDR3 length: 16 residues. The CDR3 DNA reads TGTGCCAGCAGCTTGAGTGGGCTAGCGGGAGCAGATACGCAGTATTTT. Translation gives CASSLSGLAGADTQYF.

This clonotype was detected a few times. The genes are TRBV28 and TRBJ2-5; 11 bases are a match to TRBD2. The CDR3 loop spans 15 amino acids. Germline values: CDR1 MDHEN, CDR2 SYDVKM. With V trimmed by 8 bases and J by 5 bases, 10 bases remained unmatched. The CDR3 reads CASRTSGGSSETQYF. As DNA, the CDR3 is TGTGCCAGCCGCACTAGCGGGGGTTCTTCGGAGACCCAGTACTTC.

This clonotype was detected only a few times. The CDR3 region is CASSLDTTNEKLFF. CDR3 nucleotides: TGCGCCAGCAGCTTGGACACAACTAATGAAAAACTGTTTTTT. The rearrangement uses TRBV5-1 and TRBJ1-4, with D uncertain. Germline CDR1 reads SGHRS; CDR2 reads YFSETQ. The V end was cut by 0 bases, the J end by 0 bases, with 3 bases between. This CDR3 comprises 14 residues.

This clonotype was seen only a few times. The J gene is TRBJ1-1, the V gene TRBV28; D not certain. Trimming cost V 7 bases and J 2 bases, with 2 bases left between them. CDR1 and CDR2 (germline): MDHEN, SYDVKM. The CDR3 is made up of 10 amino acids. CDR3 in amino acids: CASKNTEAFF. The CDR3 nucleotides read TGTGCCAGCAAAAACACTGAAGCTTTCTTT.

CDR3 bases: TGTGCCAGCAGCCTCGGGGGGGCCTTGTACCAAGAGACCCAGTACTTC. The encoded protein is CASSLGGALYQETQYF. The V call is TRBV9, the J call TRBJ2-5; the match to TRBD2 covers 8 bases. The CDR3 totals 16 residues. Unmatched junction bases numbered 8, after V lost 4 bases and J lost 0 bases. CDR1 SGDLS and CDR2 YYNGEE come from the germline V gene.

This clonotype has only a few counts. This chain uses TRBV10-3 with TRBJ1-1; TRBD1 might be the D (5 bases). CDR1 is ENHRY, CDR2 SYGVKD, per germline. The V and J ends lost 5 bases and 14 bases respectively, with 18 bases between them. CDR3 length: 12 residues. In DNA, the CDR3 is TGTGCCATCAGTACAGGCGAGACAGCGTACTTCTTT. Amino acid sequence: CAISTGETAYFF.

This chain joins TRBV11-2 and TRBJ2-3; 16 nucleotides align to TRBD2. V gave up 2 bases and J gave up 2 bases; unmatched junction bases: 10. CDR1 and CDR2 from the germline V gene are SGHAT and FQNNGV. This CDR3 is built from 20 residues. The CDR3 here is CASSLWGLAGGRGPTDTQYF. Here the CDR3 DNA reads TGTGCCAGCAGCTTATGGGGACTAGCGGGAGGGAGGGGTCCCACAGATACGCAGTATTTT.

This clonotype has a handful of counts. This sequence joins TRBV19 and TRBJ1-5; the match to TRBD1 covers 10 bases. J was trimmed by 6 bases and V by 3 bases; bases with no gene match: 8. Germline V gives CDR1 LNHDA, CDR2 SQIVND (reference sequence). CDR3 size: 16 residues. The CDR3 nucleotides are TGTGCCAGTAGTATTGGACAGGGGGTTAATATTCAGCCCCAGCATTTT. Translation gives CASSIGQGVNIQPQHF.

This clonotype was picked up a small number of times. A clone one base away is much larger, so this may be a read error. The V and J genes are TRBV6-1 and TRBJ2-7; the match to TRBD1 covers 7 bases. J lost 3 bases, V lost 5 bases, and 4 bases had no gene match. Germline V gene data show CDR1 as MNHNS and CDR2 as SASEGT. The CDR3 sequence is 13 residues long. The CDR3 DNA reads as TGTGCCAGCAGTAAAGGGACAGTCTACGAGCAGTACGTC. Protein product: CASSKGTVYEQYV.

This rearrangement joins TRBV7-9 to TRBJ2-7; D remains ambiguous. CDR3 length: 14 amino acids. Germline V gene lookup returns CDR1 SEHNR and CDR2 FQNEAQ (reference sequence). Trimming took 5 bases from V and 4 from J, leaving 15 bases between them. CDR3 sequence reads: CASSASGWDYEQYF. The CDR3 bases are TGTGCCAGCAGCGCCTCCGGGTGGGATTACGAGCAGTACTTC.

The chain links TRBV28 to TRBJ2-5; TRBD1 agrees at 8 bases. The junction had 13 bases not matched to a gene; V was cut back by 8 bases and J by 5 bases. The germline CDR1 and CDR2 sequences are MDHEN and SYDVKM. CDR3 length: 15 residues. CDR3 in amino acids: CASGQGALMGETQYF. DNA of the CDR3: TGTGCCAGCGGGCAGGGGGCGCTTATGGGGGAGACCCAGTACTTC.

V gene TRBV6-5 combines with J gene TRBJ1-6; D is unresolved. The length of the CDR3 is 15 residues. Per the germline V gene, CDR1 is MNHEY and CDR2 is SVGAGI. V shed 2 bases and J shed 7 bases, with 12 bases lying between them. The CDR3 loop is CASSYDGYRNSPLHF. CDR3 in DNA: TGTGCCAGCAGTTACGACGGGTATCGGAATTCACCCCTCCACTTT.

V and J are TRBV6-2 or TRBV6-3 and TRBJ2-1, with 7 positions matching TRBD2. There are 15 residues in the CDR3. Germline assignment: CDR1 MNHEY and CDR2 SVGEGT. V dropped 2 bases and J dropped 7; count of bases not matched to a gene: 8. The CDR3 nucleotides are TGTGCCAGCAGTTACCCCATCGGACTAGAGAATGAGCAGTTCTTC. Amino acids: CASSYPIGLENEQFF.

This sequence joins TRBV5-1 and TRBJ1-1, with D possibly being TRBD1 (5 bases). CDR1 SGHRS and CDR2 YFSETQ come from the germline V gene. V lost 2 bases, J lost 1 base, and 18 bases lay in between. The length of the CDR3 is 17 residues. The CDR3 region is CASSFLLRGGANTEAFF. The CDR3 region has the DNA TGCGCCAGCAGCTTTCTTTTGCGGGGAGGGGCGAACACTGAAGCTTTCTTT.

This chain uses TRBV10-3 with TRBJ2-1, with 12 bases that match TRBD2. The ends lost 3 bases at V and 5 bases at J; junction bases unmatched: 2. The CDR3 consists of 15 residues. In germline, CDR1 is ENHRY, CDR2 SYGVKD. CDR3 protein: CAISEGLAGNNEQFF. The CDR3 nucleotides read TGTGCCATCAGTGAAGGACTAGCGGGAAACAATGAGCAGTTCTTC.

This clonotype was seen more than once but under ten times. The rearrangement uses TRBV10-3 and TRBJ1-1; D not resolved. The CDR3 is 12 amino acids. Trimming took 11 bases from V and 3 from J, leaving 13 bases between them. The germline V gene has CDR1 ENHRY and CDR2 SYGVKD. In nucleotides, the CDR3 is TGTGCCGTCATAGGACTCGACACTGAAGCTTTCTTT. This codes for CAVIGLDTEAFF.

In this sample, this clonotype turned up a few times. V and J are TRBV20-1 and TRBJ2-7; a weak D match, TRBD1 (5 bases). Germline CDR1 and CDR2: DFQATT and SNEGSKA (reference sequence). V was pared by 4 bases and J by 2 bases, with 15 bases between. The CDR3 covers 14 residues. Written as DNA, the CDR3 is TGCAGTGCTACCAGGACACAACCTCCCTACGAGCAGTACTTC. Translated: CSATRTQPPYEQYF.

This clonotype was recorded a few times. The chain combines TRBV29-1 with TRBJ2-1; 12 bases agree with TRBD2. From germline, CDR1 is SQVTM and CDR2 ANQGSEA. This CDR3 contains 13 residues. V lost 4 bases, J lost 15 bases, and 10 bases stayed unmatched. In DNA, the CDR3 is TGCAGCGTTGGATCCCCTCTAGCGGGAGGGGCGTTCTTC. It translates to CSVGSPLAGGAFF.

This clonotype has a handful of counts. The chain links TRBV6-1 to TRBJ2-7, with 7 bases that match TRBD1. The CDR3 spans 16 residues. The germline V gene has CDR1 MNHNS and CDR2 SASEGT. The V gene end was trimmed by 5 bases and the J gene end by 0 bases; junction bases not matched to a gene: 10. The CDR3 bases are TGTGCCAGCAGTCGACGACTGGGACAGAGCTCCTACGAGCAGTACTTC. Protein product: CASSRRLGQSSYEQYF.

The chain couples TRBV5-1 to TRBJ2-2, with 8 bases that match TRBD2. This CDR3 has 17 amino acids. The V and J ends lost 1 base and 2 bases, in that order; junction bases with no gene match: 7. CDR1 SGHRS and CDR2 YFSETQ come from the germline V gene. The CDR3 is CASSLNLLAANTGELFF. The CDR3 DNA reads TGCGCCAGCAGCTTGAATCTACTAGCGGCTAACACCGGGGAGCTGTTTTTT. Supplemented by reference TRBV5-1 and TRBJ2-2, the full variable domain reads KAGVTQTPRYLIKTRGQQVTLSCSPISGHRSVSWYQQTPGQGLQFLFEYFSETQRNKGNFPGRFSGRQFSNSRSEMNVSTLELGDSALYLCASSLNLLAANTGELFFGEGSRLTVL.

This clonotype was found a few times. The rearrangement uses TRBV6-1 and TRBJ2-7; 9 nucleotides match TRBD1. CDR1 is MNHNS, CDR2 SASEGT, per germline. After removal of 5 bases from V and 3 bases from J, the junction contained 5 bases not matched to a gene. The CDR3 spans 14 residues. The CDR3 here is CASSRGQGLYEQYF. Here the CDR3 DNA reads TGTGCCAGCAGTCGGGGACAGGGTCTCTACGAGCAGTACTTC.

This clonotype was detected only a few times. J is TRBJ2-1 and V is TRBV11-3; D possibly corresponds to TRBD2 (6 bases). The CDR3 runs 14 residues. Per germline, CDR1 SGHNT and CDR2 YENEEA. V dropped 3 bases and J dropped 1 base, with 7 bases sitting between them. For the CDR3, the DNA is TGTGCCAGCAGCTTCCTAGCGTCCTACAATGAGCAGTTCTTC. Amino acids: CASSFLASYNEQFF.

The chain employs TRBV19 and TRBJ2-5; 14 nucleotides match TRBD2. Trimming at V came to 10 bases and at J to 4 bases, leaving 5 bases not matched to a gene. The CDR3 runs to 14 residues. Germline V gives CDR1 LNHDA, CDR2 SQIVND (reference sequence). This CDR3 reads CATTSGRAGETQYF. The CDR3 nucleotides read TGTGCCACGACTAGCGGGAGGGCCGGAGAGACCCAGTACTTC.

The rearrangement uses TRBV18 and TRBJ2-7; 9 bases fit TRBD1. This CDR3 is 14 amino acids long. Germline CDR1 and CDR2: KGHSH and LQKENI. The junction had 4 bases not matched to a gene; V was cut back by 5 bases and J by 2 bases. This chain's CDR3 is CASSAGQGAYEQYF. The CDR3 nucleotides read TGTGCCAGCTCAGCGGGACAGGGCGCCTACGAGCAGTACTTC.

The J gene is TRBJ1-2, the V gene TRBV20-1; D not certain. Germline V CDR1 and CDR2: DFQATT, SNEGSKA (reference sequence). The CDR3 totals 12 residues. Trimming stripped 4 bases from V and 3 bases from J, with 9 bases between. CDR3 DNA: TGCAGTGCTACCGAGGGTGACTATGGCTACACCTTC. Translating it yields CSATEGDYGYTF.

The chain is built from TRBV24-1 and TRBJ2-1; D gene uncertain. The CDR3 spans 13 residues. Germline-derived CDR1 and CDR2 are KGHDR and SFDVKD. V was trimmed by 4 bases and J by 6 bases, leaving 9 bases between them. Here the CDR3 DNA reads TGTGCCACCAGTGACCGGACGGGCAATGAGCAGTTCTTC. Translating it yields CATSDRTGNEQFF.